The entry that follows covers one TCR beta chain sequence. Original analysis: It was from reference gene primer amplification that nucleated cell counts were estimated. Some clones are missing from TCRdb's copy, which holds only in-frame ones; the method was immunoSEQ multiplex PCR. The DNA was the basis for D and trimming; V, J and clone size are from that table. Of more than 20,000 clones in the sample, 85% to 90% were seen once. These data belong to a study of blood T cell repertoires in COVID-19. The sample consisted of peripheral blood. This receptor was identified in a human donor in a cohort sampled during active COVID-19.

CDR3 DNA sequence: TGTGCCACCAGCAGACAACCCAGGGGAATAAGCGAAAAACTGTTTTTT. As protein: CATSRQPRGISEKLFF. The chain has TRBV15 and TRBJ1-4; TRBD1 is a possible D gene (6 bases). The CDR3 loop spans 16 amino acids. Trimming took 2 bases from V and 8 from J, leaving 18 bases between them. Germline CDR1 is LNHNV and CDR2 is YYDKDF (reference sequence).